The T cell receptor beta chain under discussion was sequenced for a study of breast tumors, draining lymph nodes, adjacent tissues. General study points: Compared with lymph nodes, tumors were less diverse; compared with nontumor tissue, more. The lymph node origin of tumor T cells was framed as consistent with a hypothesis, not demonstrated. Tumor and nontumor repertoires were significantly more similar in luminal-like than in basal-like breast cancer. Most tumor T cells seemingly derive from lymph node, then expand in tumor.

TCRdb used MiXCR to reprocess the multiplex PCR reads, holding one entry per CDR3 protein. The table includes 140,000 to 150,000 distinct CDR3 sequences, 32% detected once. As for this clonotype: Its antigen is unidentified.

Germline V CDR1 and CDR2: SGHTA, FQGNSA. Between the trimmed V and J ends, which lost 4 bases and 5 bases, there was a span of 5 bases. The CDR3 is 11 residues long. The lymph nodes were axillary draining lymph nodes from breast cancer patients. The sample taken for sequencing was axillary lymph node tissue. The TCR originated in a female donor with breast cancer. Some clones in this sample may be carry-over from other donors' samples. The gene calls are TRBV7-2 and TRBJ1-2; D remains unclear. CDR3 loop: CASSSAYGYTF. The CDR3 DNA reads as TGTGCCAGCAGCTCGGCGTATGGCTACACCTTC.